The 28 T cell receptor beta chains below were found in one sample sequenced in a study of T-cell reconstitution after alpha-beta-depleted transplantation in children. Preparing the TCRbeta library involved the use of unique molecular identifiers. TCRdb called the PCR reads again in MiXCR, with one record for every CDR3 protein. The sample includes hundreds of thousands of distinct CDR3 sequences, around 23% of them seen just once. The sample in question was PBMCs, mostly from graft donor cells, obtained 360 days after TCRalphabeta/CD19-depleted stem cell transplant. The receptor source for this set is a boy younger than two who had a stem cell transplant for acute myeloid leukemia, so the T cells may come from the graft donor.

The chain links TRBV20-1 to TRBJ2-7; D uncertain. From germline, CDR1 is DFQATT and CDR2 SNEGSKA (reference sequence). V lost 0 bases to trimming and J lost 2 bases, with 5 bases between them. The CDR3 totals 12 residues. In DNA form, the CDR3 reads TGCAGTGCTAGAGACGAAACCTACGAGCAGTACTTC. Residues: CSARDETYEQYF.

The CDR3 loop reads CAISESKRVTEAFF. CDR3 nucleotide sequence: TGTGCCATCAGTGAGTCGAAGAGGGTCACTGAAGCTTTCTTT. The gene calls are TRBV10-3 and TRBJ1-1; D not certain. This CDR3 contains 14 residues. V was clipped by 0 bases and J by 4 bases, with 9 bases between them. Per germline, CDR1 ENHRY and CDR2 SYGVKD.

V usage is TRBV29-1 and J usage is TRBJ1-4, with 8 bases lining up with TRBD1. The germline gives CDR1 SQVTM, CDR2 ANQGSEA. CDR3 length: 13 amino acids. J lost 2 bases, V lost 5 bases, and 1 base had no gene match. The chain's CDR3 is CSVTGGTNEKLFF. In DNA, the CDR3 is TGCAGCGTTACAGGGGGGACTAATGAAAAACTGTTTTTT.

The table lists this clonotype with many counts. The chain carries TRBV12-5 and TRBJ2-1, with 10 bases identical to TRBD2. This CDR3 comprises 18 residues. The ends lost 6 bases at V and 11 bases at J; junction bases unmatched: 22. CDR1 and CDR2 from the germline V gene are LGHNT and FRNRAP. In DNA, the CDR3 is TGTGCTAGTGGACCTCCTAAAAGCGGGGGGGCCCGAACCTTGAAGCAGTTCTTC. Translation gives CASGPPKSGGARTLKQFF.

The chain combines TRBV7-2 with TRBJ2-7; no definite D call. V lost 5 bases and J 5 bases, leaving 19 bases between the germline ends. CDR3 length equals 15 residues. Germline lookup yields CDR1 SGHTA and CDR2 FQGNSA. The CDR3 sequence is CASSRALGLWDEQYV. Written as DNA, the CDR3 is TGTGCCAGCAGCCGAGCGTTGGGCCTTTGGGACGAGCAGTACGTC.

This clonotype was observed at least ten times. The genes are TRBV4-1 and TRBJ2-2; the D is unclear. The germline V gene has CDR1 MGHRA and CDR2 YSYEKL. The V and J ends lost 0 bases and 1 base respectively, with 6 bases between them. The CDR3 is made up of 15 amino acids. The CDR3 DNA reads TGCGCCAGCAGCCAAGATCGACAGAACACCGGGGAGCTGTTTTTT. Amino acids: CASSQDRQNTGELFF.

This rearrangement joins TRBV18 to TRBJ1-5, with TRBD1 as a possible D gene (5 bases). Trimming cost V 3 bases and J 4 bases, with 13 bases left between them. The length of the CDR3 is 15 residues. Germline CDR1 reads KGHSH; CDR2 reads LQKENI. DNA for the CDR3: TGTGCCAGCTCACCGCGCATGACAGAAAATCAGCCCCAGCATTTT. Translated: CASSPRMTENQPQHF.

This clonotype has just a few counts. CDR3 nucleotides: TGTGCCAGCAGCACAGACAGCGGGGGGGACACAGATACGCAGTATTTT. Translating gives CASSTDSGGDTDTQYF. This chain uses TRBV7-2 with TRBJ2-3; the match to TRBD2 covers 10 bases. Germline V lookup: CDR1 SGHTA, CDR2 FQGNSA. The trim removed 5 bases at V and 2 bases at J, leaving 7 bases unmatched. The length of the CDR3 is 16 residues.

This clonotype was seen many times. The genes are TRBV27 and TRBJ2-1, with D tentatively TRBD1 (5 bases). V dropped 9 bases and J dropped 8 bases, with 14 bases sitting between them. The CDR3 has 12 residues. CDR1 and CDR2 (germline): MNHEY, SMNVEV (reference sequence). CDR3 residues: CASRGLVDEQFF. CDR3 bases: TGTGCCAGTAGGGGTCTAGTGGATGAGCAGTTCTTC.

This clonotype was counted only a few times. V is TRBV6-6 and J is TRBJ2-5; D possibly corresponds to TRBD1 (5 bases). The CDR3 covers 12 residues. Between the trimmed V and J ends, which lost 6 bases and 9 bases, there was a span of 14 bases. Germline V gene data show CDR1 as MNHNY and CDR2 as SVGAGI (reference sequence). CDR3 residues: CASSNLQGAQYF. CDR3 in DNA: TGTGCCAGCAGCAACCTCCAAGGGGCCCAGTACTTC.

The V and J genes are TRBV11-2 and TRBJ1-6, with TRBD1 matching over 8 bases. CDR1 and CDR2 from the germline V gene are SGHAT and FQNNGV. V was pared by 0 bases and J by 9 bases, with 1 base of the junction left unmatched. The CDR3 is 14 residues long. CDR3 in DNA: TGTGCCAGCAGCTTAGAAACAGGGGGTTCACCCCTCCACTTT. This sequence encodes CASSLETGGSPLHF.

This clonotype was seen a handful of times. The chain uses TRBV7-6 and TRBJ2-1; TRBD1 is a possible D gene (6 bases). Trimming left V 1 base short and J 8 bases short, with 15 bases between. CDR1 and CDR2 (germline): SGHVS, FNYEAQ. The CDR3 covers 15 residues. DNA of the CDR3: TGTGCCAGCAGCTTAGATCCCGGGGACATGGATGAGCAGTTCTTC. Its protein product is CASSLDPGDMDEQFF.

The rearrangement uses TRBV4-3 and TRBJ2-2; D remains ambiguous. Germline V gene lookup returns CDR1 LGHNA and CDR2 YSLEER. The CDR3 is 16 amino acids. V was cut by 3 bases and J by 1 base, with 12 bases left in between. For the CDR3, the DNA is TGCGCCAGCAGCCAGTTTTCCGCCGGGAACACCGGGGAGCTGTTTTTT. It specifies CASSQFSAGNTGELFF.

This clonotype has more than one count but fewer than ten. The chain uses TRBV29-1 and TRBJ1-1; D is perhaps TRBD1 (6 bases). Germline V gene sequence: CDR1 SQVTM, CDR2 ANQGSEA. V was trimmed by 7 bases and J by 5 bases, leaving 14 bases between them. The CDR3 has 12 residues. The CDR3 here is CSGRRGETEAFF. The CDR3 DNA is TGCAGCGGAAGAAGGGGGGAGACTGAAGCTTTCTTT.

V usage is TRBV20-1 and J usage is TRBJ1-4; TRBD1 agrees at 8 bases. V lost 5 bases and J lost 1; bases outside the gene matches: 6. CDR1 is DFQATT, CDR2 SNEGSKA, per germline (reference sequence). The CDR3 is made up of 15 amino acids. CDR3 in DNA: TGCAGTGCTCGGGACAGGAGCAAAACTAATGAAAAACTGTTTTTT. Its translation: CSARDRSKTNEKLFF.

This clonotype was seen more than once but under ten times. CDR3 sequence (DNA): TGTGCCAGCTCCCCCAGGGACAGGGGAAGCTCCTACGAGCAGTACTTC. Amino acid sequence: CASSPRDRGSSYEQYF. The rearrangement links TRBV18 to TRBJ2-7, with 10 positions matching TRBD1. V lost 6 bases to trimming and J lost 0 bases; unmatched junction nucleotides: 8. This CDR3 contains 16 residues. CDR1 KGHSH and CDR2 LQKENI come from the germline V gene.

Regarding this clonotype: This may be a read error: a much more frequent sequence differs by one nucleotide. V gene TRBV14 combines with J gene TRBJ2-1, with D unresolved. The CDR3 has 14 residues. Trimming took off 0 bases at V and 3 bases at J, with 6 bases between the two ends. Per germline, CDR1 SGHDN and CDR2 FVKESK. CDR3 sequence (DNA): TGTGCCAGCAGCCAAGATGTACTCTACAATGAGCAGTTCTTC. This gives the protein CASSQDVLYNEQFF.

This clonotype was counted only a few times. This rearrangement joins TRBV4-1 to TRBJ2-1, with TRBD1 as a possible D gene (6 bases). Per the germline V gene, CDR1 is MGHRA and CDR2 is YSYEKL. This CDR3 is built from 14 residues. V lost 4 bases and J 7 bases, leaving 14 bases between the germline ends. CDR3 nucleotides: TGCGCCAGCAGCCTATTGGACAGCCGTAATGAGCAGTTCTTC. It is translated as CASSLLDSRNEQFF.

Only a few counts were recorded for this clonotype. This chain links TRBV6-2 or TRBV6-3 with TRBJ2-1; the D is unclear. The germline V gene has CDR1 MNHEY and CDR2 SVGEGT. Trimming took off 0 bases at V and 8 bases at J, with 8 bases between the two ends. The CDR3 extends over 13 amino acids. The CDR3 nucleotides are TGTGCCAGCAGTTACTCGCTAATGTATGAGCAGTTCTTC. Its protein product is CASSYSLMYEQFF.

This rearrangement joins TRBV28 to TRBJ1-2; D gene ambiguous. The germline V gene has CDR1 MDHEN and CDR2 SYDVKM. The CDR3 loop spans 11 amino acids. V dropped 2 bases and J dropped 8 bases, with 6 bases sitting between them. The CDR3 loop reads CASSLLWGYTF. The DNA of the CDR3 is TGTGCCAGCAGTTTACTATGGGGCTACACCTTC.

The DNA for the CDR3 is TGTGCCACCGGCGTGCAGGTCCCCAGTGGAGAAAATGAGCAGTTCTTC. Residues: CATGVQVPSGENEQFF. The chain links TRBV15 to TRBJ2-1; D unclear. CDR1 and CDR2 (germline): LNHNV, YYDKDF (reference sequence). Deletions cut 8 bases from V and 7 bases from J, with 24 bases between. The CDR3 has 16 residues.

There are a few counts of this clonotype. The chain recombines TRBV12-3 or TRBV12-4 with TRBJ1-3; 8 nucleotides agree with TRBD1. Trimming removed 7 bases from V and 7 bases from J; junction bases left unmatched: 18. This CDR3 region has 17 residues. This chain's CDR3 is CASTYRTGWEGRNTIYF. Here the CDR3 DNA reads TGTGCCAGCACCTACAGGACAGGGTGGGAAGGAAGGAACACCATATATTTT.

This clonotype was observed a handful of times. V gene TRBV18 combines with J gene TRBJ1-6; possibly TRBD1 for D (5 bases). Trimming stripped 3 bases from V and 8 bases from J, with 17 bases between. This CDR3 contains 16 residues. Germline CDR1 reads KGHSH; CDR2 reads LQKENI. The CDR3 loop reads CASSPSGTEAHSPLHF. CDR3 coding DNA: TGTGCCAGCTCACCGAGTGGGACCGAGGCTCATTCACCCCTCCACTTT.

The chain recombines TRBV20-1 with TRBJ2-3, with D unresolved. The CDR3 runs 12 residues. Germline CDR1 and CDR2: DFQATT and SNEGSKA (reference sequence). The V end lost 5 bases, the J end lost 1 base, and 7 bases lay between the germline ends. For the CDR3, the DNA is TGCAGTGCTCTTGACGGCACAGATACGCAGTATTTT. Its protein is CSALDGTDTQYF.

The J gene is TRBJ2-5, the V gene TRBV27, with D perhaps matching TRBD2 (6 bases). The CDR3 is 17 residues long. The V gene lost 3 bases and the J gene lost 1 base, with 18 bases spanning the gap. Germline-derived CDR1 and CDR2 are MNHEY and SMNVEV (reference sequence). This chain's CDR3 is CASSFLPPSVGQETQYF. In nucleotides, the CDR3 is TGTGCCAGCAGTTTCCTACCCCCTAGCGTTGGCCAAGAGACCCAGTACTTC.

The genes are TRBV21-1 and TRBJ2-3. TRBV21-1 is marked as a pseudogene. This CDR3 contains 12 residues. Here the CDR3 reads CASWGITDTQYF. The CDR3 DNA sequence: TGTGCCAGTTGGGGAATCACAGATACGCAGTATTTT.

This clonotype was recorded a few times. CDR3 protein: CASSPLLEGDYYEQYF. CDR3 nucleotide sequence: TGTGCCAGCTCACCTCTTCTAGAGGGGGATTACTACGAGCAGTACTTC. The chain uses TRBV18 and TRBJ2-7; perhaps TRBD1 as D (6 bases). Germline V gene sequence: CDR1 KGHSH, CDR2 LQKENI. V lost 3 bases and J lost 3, with 18 bases in between. There are 16 residues in the CDR3. The variable domain in full, completed from reference TRBV18 and TRBJ2-7, reads NAGVMQNPRHLVRRRGQEARLRCSPMKGHSHVYWYRQLPEEGLKFMVYLQKENIIDESGMPKERFSAEFPKEGPSILRIQQVVRGDSAAYFCASSPLLEGDYYEQYFGPGTRLTVT.

The chain employs TRBV15 and TRBJ2-2, with D perhaps given as TRBD1 or TRBD2 (5 bases each). Trimming pared 0 bases from V and 6 bases from J, leaving 14 bases between. The germline gives CDR1 LNHNV, CDR2 YYDKDF (reference sequence). The CDR3 is 16 residues long. The CDR3 protein is CATSRDGQGVPGELFF. CDR3 nucleotides: TGTGCCACCAGCAGAGATGGCCAGGGAGTGCCCGGGGAGCTGTTTTTT.